The T cell receptor beta chain described here comes from a study of T cell responses to AZD1222 COVID-19 vaccine. CDR3 length: 14 residues. CDR1 and CDR2 from the germline V gene are SGHDN and FVKESK. Trimming shortened V by 2 bases and J by 8 bases, and 13 bases separated the two germline ends. Points from the study as a whole: Sampled repertoires all dated from after the peak T cell response. Donors were chiefly white British, with a greater number of females, and clonal diversity was perhaps underestimated.

Regarding this clone: No antigen is known for it.

Clones were read by immunoSEQ multiplex PCR, and TCRdb kept only the in-frame ones, dropping some. The sample carries 95,000 to 110,000 clones, about nine tenths recorded once. The chain has TRBV14 and TRBJ2-1; D gene uncertain. Sample: peripheral blood, taken on day 0 of AZD1222 vaccination. The TCR sequence derives from an adult in good health. The CDR3 protein is CASSQLVEIDEQFF. The CDR3 bases are TGTGCCAGCAGCCAATTGGTAGAGATCGATGAGCAGTTCTTC.